These 12 T cell receptor beta chains were sequenced from one sample in a study of blood T cell repertoires in COVID-19. The protocol was immunoSEQ multiplex PCR, while the TCRdb copy is restricted to in-frame clones and leaves out a portion. The sample comprises 200,000 to 300,000 clones, around four fifths of which are singletons, and 4.2% rests with the top ten. The specimen was peripheral blood. These receptors were collected from a man in his sixties with acute or convalescent COVID-19.

The V gene is TRBV7-9, the J gene TRBJ1-2, with TRBD1 matching over 7 bases. V lost 5 bases to trimming and J lost 4 bases; unmatched junction nucleotides: 7. From germline, CDR1 is SEHNR and CDR2 FQNEAQ (reference sequence). This CDR3 is built from 14 residues. The CDR3 DNA is TGTGCCAGCAGCGCGAGAGCAGGGGGCTATGGCTACACCTTC. Translating gives CASSARAGGYGYTF.

This chain joins TRBV6-5 and TRBJ1-1, with 8 bases identical to TRBD1. V gave up 7 bases and J gave up 1 base; unmatched junction bases: 8. Germline V gene sequence: CDR1 MNHEY, CDR2 SVGAGI. The CDR3 runs 15 residues. CDR3 DNA sequence: TGTGCCAGCACACCTACCGGGACAGGGAACACTGAAGCTTTCTTT. This translates into CASTPTGTGNTEAFF.

V usage is TRBV3-1 (or the pseudogene TRBV3-2) and J usage is TRBJ2-7; TRBD1 aligns across 9 bases. In germline, CDR1 is LGHDT, CDR2 YNNKEL (reference sequence). The CDR3 extends over 12 amino acids. Unmatched junction bases numbered 6, after V lost 3 bases and J lost 12 bases. The CDR3, as DNA: TGTGCCAGCAGCCATCACGGACAGGGGCCGTACTTC. Translated, it gives CASSHHGQGPYF.

This sequence joins TRBV6-5 and TRBJ1-2, with 7 bases identical to TRBD1. This CDR3 is 15 amino acids long. The V and J ends lost 0 bases and 9 bases, in that order; junction bases with no gene match: 10. Looked up from germline, CDR1 is MNHEY and CDR2 is SVGAGI. The CDR3 region is CASSYSIGGRKSYTF. CDR3 DNA sequence: TGTGCCAGCAGTTACTCGATAGGGGGCCGCAAAAGCTACACCTTC.

The chain has TRBV5-4 and TRBJ2-7, with 12 nucleotides matching TRBD2. The germline V gene has CDR1 SGHNT and CDR2 YYREEE (reference sequence). The CDR3 covers 15 residues. The V segment lost 4 bases and the J segment 3 bases; nucleotides outside the gene matches: 5. The CDR3 region is CASSPGLAGLYEQYF. In DNA, the CDR3 is TGTGCCAGCAGCCCCGGACTAGCGGGACTCTACGAGCAGTACTTC.

The chain employs TRBV28 and TRBJ2-2, with 11 bases aligning to TRBD1. Germline values: CDR1 MDHEN, CDR2 SYDVKM. This CDR3 comprises 15 residues. Trimming took 5 bases from V and 5 from J; bases not matched to a gene: 4. For the CDR3, the DNA is TGTGCCAGCAGTCTAGGGACAGGGGGTACCGGGGAGCTGTTTTTT. This gives the protein CASSLGTGGTGELFF.

V and J are TRBV27 and TRBJ1-6, with D possibly matching TRBD1 (5 bases). Trimming pared 5 bases from V and 0 bases from J, leaving 11 bases between. CDR3 length: 16 residues. The germline V gene encodes CDR1 MNHEY and CDR2 SMNVEV (reference sequence). In nucleotides, the CDR3 is TGTGCCAGCAGTCTACGACAGATCTCCTATAATTCACCCCTCCACTTT. Protein: CASSLRQISYNSPLHF.

The chain recombines TRBV5-4 with TRBJ1-1; TRBD1 might be the D (6 bases). V lost 1 base to trimming and J lost 0 bases, with 10 bases between them. The CDR3 consists of 15 residues. CDR1 is SGHNT and CDR2 is YYREEE in the germline V gene (reference sequence). The CDR3 DNA is TGTGCCAGCAGCTTGAACAGGGTTATGAACACTGAAGCTTTCTTT. Translation gives CASSLNRVMNTEAFF.

The chain is built from TRBV3-1 (or the pseudogene TRBV3-2) and TRBJ2-1, with 8 bases lining up with TRBD2. Germline lookup yields CDR1 LGHDT and CDR2 YNNKEL (reference sequence). Trimming removed 4 bases from V and 6 bases from J; junction bases left unmatched: 17. The CDR3 extends over 18 amino acids. Here the CDR3 reads CASSLSWGGGRTRNEQFF. The DNA of the CDR3 is TGTGCCAGCAGCCTCAGTTGGGGGGGCGGGAGGACCCGCAATGAGCAGTTCTTC.

The table lists this clone with a few counts. J is TRBJ1-1 and V is TRBV9, with TRBD1 identical over 10 bases. Germline CDR1 and CDR2: SGDLS and YYNGEE. The CDR3 has 16 amino acids. V shed 0 bases, J shed 6 bases, and the junction held 8 bases outside the gene matches. This CDR3 is CASSVVSGQGLPEAFF. CDR3 coding DNA: TGTGCCAGCAGCGTAGTATCGGGACAGGGGCTACCTGAAGCTTTCTTT.

The chain combines TRBV7-9 with TRBJ1-5; D is unclear. The CDR3 is 16 amino acids. V was clipped by 2 bases and J by 4 bases, with 15 bases between them. Germline CDR1 is SEHNR and CDR2 is FQNEAQ (reference sequence). CDR3 in DNA: TGTGCCAGCAGCTTATGGGCAGGTCGGGAGAATCAGCCCCAGCATTTT. The encoded protein is CASSLWAGRENQPQHF.

The genes are TRBV13 and TRBJ1-6; D is undetermined. V lost 0 bases and J 0 bases, leaving 6 bases between the germline ends. CDR3 length equals 16 residues. CDR1 is PRHDT and CDR2 is FYEKMQ in the germline V gene (reference sequence). The CDR3 region has the DNA TGTGCCAGCAGCTTAGGTATGAGCTCCTATAATTCACCCCTCCACTTT. It encodes CASSLGMSSYNSPLHF.